In this sample, the clone carrying this T cell receptor (beta chain) turned up once. Antigen specificity is unknown. Using a J-beta primer mix together with a sample-barcoded 5' primer, a second PCR was run for about 7 to 12 cycles. Template switching added a 12-random-nucleotide identifier to every cDNA molecule. TCRdb reanalysed the 5' RACE reads using MiXCR and keeps one entry per CDR3 protein. The table records 500,000 to 600,000 distinct CDR3 sequences, 25% to 30% of them present only once. This record comes from a study of blood T cells in healthy people across ages. Notes on the study in general: The recorded TCR beta diversity per million T cells decreased in a roughly linear manner with age.

The CDR3 contains 17 residues. CDR1 LGHNA and CDR2 YSLEER come from the germline V gene. J gave up 6 bases and V 0 bases, and 9 bases lay outside the gene matches. The TCR comes from an older woman in good health. The genes are TRBV4-3 and TRBJ2-3, with 10 bases identical to TRBD2. Input material: blood. The CDR3 bases are TGCGCCAGCAGCCAAGAAGGGCTAGCGGGAGTTGGTGATACGCAGTATTTT. It codes for CASSQEGLAGVGDTQYF.